These T cell receptor beta chains were read from a single sample in a study of chemoradiotherapy in HPV16-positive cancers. Assay used: immunoSEQ multiplex PCR; TCRdb lists only in-frame clones, some missing. The repertoire has 6,000 to 7,500 clones, roughly two thirds of them found once; the top ten carry approximately 5.1%. Sequencing was performed on tumor tissue, taken from a patient who underwent chemoradiotherapy. These receptors originate from a human donor with HPV-associated anogenital cancer. Both conserved end residues are part of each CDR3. A D gene is named only where the DNA matches it firmly. Expanded clones get a size class; other rows say once, few or many, or leave the size out.

size: .; J: TRBJ2-7; D: .; V: TRBV29-1; DNA: TGCAGCGCCAAGGTCGGCGGGTCCTACGAGCAGTACTTC; CDR3: CSAKVGGSYEQYF
size: .; J: TRBJ1-1; D: .; V: TRBV7-9; DNA: TGTGCCAGCAGCTTAGCGGGCCGTCTTGGGACTGAAGCTTTCTTT; CDR3: CASSLAGRLGTEAFF
size: few; J: TRBJ2-3; D: .; V: TRBV19; DNA: TGTGCCAGTAGTATAGATCGCGCGTTCTCCCCCACAGATACGCAGTATTTT; CDR3: CASSIDRAFSPTDTQYF
size: .; J: TRBJ2-3; D: .; V: TRBV5-4; DNA: TGTGCCAGCAGCTTAGGCTCGAACCAGGGAGATACGCAGTATTTT; CDR3: CASSLGSNQGDTQYF
size: .; J: TRBJ2-7; D: TRBD1; V: TRBV11-3; DNA: TGTGCCAGCAGCCCCGGGACAGGGCGGGAGCAGTACTTC; CDR3: CASSPGTGREQYF
size: .; J: TRBJ2-7; D: .; V: TRBV11-2; DNA: TGTGCCAGCAGCTTTGGGCCGTCGGGGTACGAGCAGTACTTC; CDR3: CASSFGPSGYEQYF
size: once; J: TRBJ2-5; D: TRBD2; V: TRBV7-9; DNA: TGTGCCAGCGCCGCAGGGCTAGCGGGGACAGAGACCCAGTACTTC; CDR3: CASAAGLAGTETQYF
size: once; J: TRBJ1-1; D: .; V: TRBV7-9; DNA: TGTGCCAGCAGTCGCGACAGTCCCAGCACTGAAGCTTTCTTT; CDR3: CASSRDSPSTEAFF
size: .; J: TRBJ2-7; D: .; V: TRBV5-1; DNA: TGCGCCAGCAGCTTGAGGGGAGAGGGCGAGCAGTACTTC; CDR3: CASSLRGEGEQYF
size: once; J: TRBJ2-6; D: TRBD1; V: TRBV30; DNA: TGTGCCTGGAGTGTTGGGACAGGGGTGACTGGGGCCAACGTCCTGACTTTC; CDR3: CAWSVGTGVTGANVLTF
size: few; J: TRBJ1-2; D: .; V: TRBV7-9; DNA: TGTGCCAGCAGCTTTCTCCCGGGCGGCTACACCTTC; CDR3: CASSFLPGGYTF
size: .; J: TRBJ2-3; D: TRBD2; V: TRBV6-4; DNA: TGTGCCAGCAGTGCTAGCGGGGGGGCCACAGATACGCAGTATTTT; CDR3: CASSASGGATDTQYF
size: .; J: TRBJ2-7; D: .; V: TRBV14; DNA: TGTGCCAGCAGCCAAGTTCGAGGGAACGAGCAGTACTTC; CDR3: CASSQVRGNEQYF
size: .; J: TRBJ1-5; D: .; V: TRBV6-5; DNA: TGTGCCAGCAGTTACTCGTACACCGATCAGCCCCAGCATTTT; CDR3: CASSYSYTDQPQHF
size: .; J: TRBJ2-7; D: TRBD1; V: TRBV6-1; DNA: TGTGCCAGCAGTGAAGTTACAGGGGTCATCTACGAGCAGTACTTC; CDR3: CASSEVTGVIYEQYF
size: .; J: TRBJ1-1; D: TRBD1; V: TRBV15; DNA: TGTGCCACCAGCACAGCTAACAGGGGCCAAGACACTGAAGCTTTCTTT; CDR3: CATSTANRGQDTEAFF